The 28 T cell receptor beta chains given below trace back to one sample, sequenced in a study of blood T cell repertoires in COVID-19. Using immunoSEQ multiplex PCR, the repertoire was profiled, and TCRdb retains in-frame clones only, with some absent. The data contain 200,000 to 250,000 clones, over 75% of them singletons. Source material: PBMCs or T cells enriched from blood (not recorded which). The origin of the receptors is a woman under 40 who had been exposed to COVID-19.

In its sample, this clone was seen a few times. J is TRBJ1-2 and V is TRBV18; 7 nucleotides match TRBD1. V dropped 0 bases and J dropped 6; count of bases not matched to a gene: 7. This CDR3 is 15 amino acids long. Germline lookup yields CDR1 KGHSH and CDR2 LQKENI. The CDR3 sequence is CASSPPTTGRNGYTF. CDR3 in DNA: TGTGCCAGCTCACCACCGACGACAGGGAGGAATGGCTACACCTTC.

This chain links TRBV7-3 with TRBJ2-2; 7 positions agree with TRBD2. V lost 1 base and J lost 0; bases outside the gene matches: 5. Germline CDR1 reads SGHTA; CDR2 reads FQGTGA. This CDR3 has 17 residues. CDR3 bases: TGTGCCAGCAGCTTAATTGGTCTAGCGGCGAACACCGGGGAGCTGTTTTTT. Encoded protein: CASSLIGLAANTGELFF.

This rearrangement joins TRBV25-1 to TRBJ1-2, with a tentative D call TRBD1 (5 bases). The germline V gene encodes CDR1 MGHDK and CDR2 SYGVNS. V gave up 4 bases and J gave up 8 bases, with 14 bases separating them. The CDR3 consists of 13 residues. CDR3 in DNA: TGTGCCAGCAGTGGAAGGGGCGCCGGGGGCTACACCTTC. It yields the protein CASSGRGAGGYTF.

J is TRBJ2-7 and V is TRBV4-1; 9 bases fit TRBD1. V lost 2 bases, J lost 5 bases, and 10 bases stayed unmatched. The CDR3 consists of 16 residues. Germline-derived CDR1 and CDR2 are MGHRA and YSYEKL. The CDR3 loop reads CASSQHLRDRVNEQYF. CDR3 DNA: TGCGCCAGCAGCCAACATCTGCGGGACAGGGTAAACGAGCAGTACTTC.

The chain employs TRBV10-3 and TRBJ2-2; tentative D call: TRBD2 (6 bases). Germline V gives CDR1 ENHRY, CDR2 SYGVKD. The length of the CDR3 is 16 residues. Trimming stripped 6 bases from V and 4 bases from J, with 18 bases between. DNA for the CDR3: TGTGCCATCAGCAGATCTGCCGGGACTCCCACCGGGGAGCTGTTTTTT. It specifies CAISRSAGTPTGELFF.

This chain uses TRBV19 with TRBJ2-7; a weak D match, TRBD1 (6 bases). The CDR3 length is 11 residues. Trimming stripped 9 bases from V and 4 bases from J, with 10 bases between. Germline V lookup: CDR1 LNHDA, CDR2 SQIVND (reference sequence). CDR3 sequence (DNA): TGTGCCAGCAGGGGCGGTTACGAGCAGTACTTC. Translated, it gives CASRGGYEQYF.

The chain carries TRBV2 and TRBJ2-7; weak D call: TRBD2 (6 bases). With 4 bases removed from V and 3 bases from J, the gap between germline ends came to 16 bases. The germline V gene has CDR1 SNHLY and CDR2 FYNNEI. The CDR3 is 15 residues long. The CDR3 nucleotides read TGTGCCAGCAGTGGTGGGAGGCGGCTTGACTACGAGCAGTACTTC. This codes for CASSGGRRLDYEQYF.

This chain uses TRBV18 with TRBJ2-7; 7 nucleotides align to TRBD2. The CDR3 consists of 16 residues. V lost 3 bases to trimming and J lost 4 bases; unmatched junction nucleotides: 12. Germline loops: CDR1 KGHSH, CDR2 LQKENI. CDR3 nucleotides: TGTGCCAGCTCACCTTCGGGGGGTGGCGGGACGTACGAGCAGTACTTC. It yields the protein CASSPSGGGGTYEQYF.

The rearrangement joins TRBV28 to TRBJ1-3, with D maybe TRBD1 (6 bases). CDR3 length: 20 residues. Trimming shortened V by 2 bases and J by 4 bases, and 27 bases separated the two germline ends. CDR1 is MDHEN and CDR2 is SYDVKM in the germline V gene. DNA for the CDR3: TGTGCCAGCAGTTTAGCGTCGGCGGGGTTTGGGGGGGCGTCGGGAAACACCATATATTTT. This gives the protein CASSLASAGFGGASGNTIYF.

Only a few counts were recorded for this clone. The chain combines TRBV27 with TRBJ2-2, with 7 bases that match TRBD1. The V gene's germline CDR1 is MNHEY and CDR2 SMNVEV (reference sequence). V lost 2 bases to trimming and J lost 1 base; unmatched junction nucleotides: 1. This CDR3 has 15 residues. The DNA for the CDR3 is TGTGCCAGCAGTTTAGGACAGGAGAACACCGGGGAGCTGTTTTTT. As protein: CASSLGQENTGELFF.

V is TRBV28 and J is TRBJ2-7; 7 nucleotides line up with TRBD2. Trimming at V came to 9 bases and at J to 2 bases, leaving 4 bases not matched to a gene. Germline loops: CDR1 MDHEN, CDR2 SYDVKM. This CDR3 is built from 12 residues. The CDR3 region has the DNA TGTGCCAGTTTCAGCGGGACCTACGAGCAGTACTTC. This encodes CASFSGTYEQYF.

This clone was seen once. The chain combines TRBV19 with TRBJ2-1; TRBD2 is a possible D gene (6 bases). In germline, CDR1 is LNHDA, CDR2 SQIVND (reference sequence). V lost 3 bases to trimming and J lost 7 bases, with 16 bases between them. The CDR3 is 15 residues long. For the CDR3, the DNA is TGTGCCAGTAGTATGATTTGGGTAGCGGAGAATGAGCAGTTCTTC. Its translation: CASSMIWVAENEQFF.

The chain has TRBV18 and TRBJ1-1; D gene uncertain. Trimming pared 6 bases from V and 5 bases from J, leaving 13 bases between. Germline CDR1 KGHSH, CDR2 LQKENI. The CDR3 has 13 residues. CDR3 region: CASSRARETEAFF. Written as DNA, the CDR3 is TGTGCCAGCTCCCGTGCCCGGGAGACTGAAGCTTTCTTT. The entire variable domain, with the rest obtained from reference TRBV18 and TRBJ1-1, is as follows: NAGVMQNPRHLVRRRGQEARLRCSPMKGHSHVYWYRQLPEEGLKFMVYLQKENIIDESGMPKERFSAEFPKEGPSILRIQQVVRGDSAAYFCASSRARETEAFFGQGTRLTVV.

This chain connects TRBV4-2 to TRBJ2-1; 8 bases fit TRBD2. CDR1 LGHNA and CDR2 YNFKEQ come from the germline V gene. This CDR3 is built from 14 residues. Losses at the gene ends were 3 bases for V and 9 bases for J; bases not matched to a gene: 7. CDR3 loop: CASSHGSGRGEQFF. The CDR3 DNA reads TGTGCCAGCAGCCATGGGAGCGGGAGAGGTGAGCAGTTCTTC.

In its sample, this clone was seen a few times. This sequence joins TRBV3-1 (or the pseudogene TRBV3-2) and TRBJ2-5; a weak D match, TRBD2 (6 bases). Germline loops: CDR1 LGHDT, CDR2 YNNKEL (reference sequence). The CDR3 runs to 14 residues. Trimming stripped 0 bases from V and 5 bases from J, with 10 bases between. CDR3 sequence: CASSQDGSGETQYF. DNA of the CDR3: TGTGCCAGCAGCCAAGACGGGAGCGGGGAGACCCAGTACTTC.

The chain employs TRBV7-9 and TRBJ2-7, with 9 bases aligning to TRBD2. After removal of 7 bases from V and 2 bases from J, the junction contained 6 bases not matched to a gene. Germline-derived CDR1 and CDR2 are SEHNR and FQNEAQ (reference sequence). The CDR3 loop spans 14 amino acids. DNA for the CDR3: TGTGCCAGCAACCAAGCGGGAGGCGCCTACGAGCAGTACTTC. It codes for CASNQAGGAYEQYF.

The chain has TRBV10-3 and TRBJ1-2; tentatively, D is TRBD1 (6 bases). The V and J ends lost 5 bases and 3 bases respectively, with 10 bases between them. CDR1 and CDR2 (germline): ENHRY, SYGVKD. CDR3 length: 13 amino acids. The CDR3 DNA is TGTGCCATCAGTCCGGCAGGGGACTATGGCTACACCTTC. Its protein is CAISPAGDYGYTF.

The chain is built from TRBV10-3 and TRBJ2-7, with TRBD2 matching 12 bases. The CDR3 is made up of 15 amino acids. The trim removed 6 bases at V and 2 bases at J, leaving 5 bases unmatched. The germline V gene encodes CDR1 ENHRY and CDR2 SYGVKD. In DNA form, the CDR3 reads TGTGCCATCAGGGGACTAGCGGGTAGAGCCTACGAGCAGTACTTC. This sequence encodes CAIRGLAGRAYEQYF.

This clone was found once. This chain joins TRBV7-8 and TRBJ1-2; maybe TRBD1 (5 bases). V was pared by 5 bases and J by 2 bases, with 39 bases between. Per germline, CDR1 SGHVS and CDR2 FQNEAQ. CDR3 size: 23 residues. The CDR3 region has the DNA TGTGCCAGCAGCCGACGAAGTACTGCACGGGTACCGGGGGAGGGTCCCCGGAACTATGGCTACACCTTC. This sequence encodes CASSRRSTARVPGEGPRNYGYTF.

The chain carries TRBV30 and TRBJ1-2, with no clear D. Trimming shortened V by 0 bases and J by 8 bases, and 13 bases separated the two germline ends. Germline-derived CDR1 and CDR2 are GTSNPN and SVGIG (reference sequence). This CDR3 region has 13 residues. DNA of the CDR3: TGTGCCTGGAGTGTATGGGCAAGAGGGGGCTACACCTTC. Translation gives CAWSVWARGGYTF.

The gene calls are TRBV5-1 and TRBJ1-2, with D tentatively TRBD1 (6 bases). Germline CDR1 reads SGHRS; CDR2 reads YFSETQ. CDR3 size: 15 residues. V was cut by 0 bases and J by 1 base, with 10 bases left in between. The CDR3 protein is CASSLAGTLNYGYTF. The CDR3 coding sequence is TGCGCCAGCAGCTTGGCCGGGACACTTAACTATGGCTACACCTTC.

CDR3 DNA: TGTGCCAGCAGCCAACCCTCGGGACAGGGCTACAATGAGCAGTTCTTC. Amino acids: CASSQPSGQGYNEQFF. The V gene is TRBV3-1 (or the pseudogene TRBV3-2), the J gene TRBJ2-1; 9 bases fit TRBD1. The CDR3 has 16 amino acids. Germline V CDR1 and CDR2: LGHDT, YNNKEL (reference sequence). J lost 3 bases, V lost 2 bases, and 5 bases had no gene match.

CDR3 DNA sequence: TGTGCCAGCAGCGTAGCCCTCGGGACAGCTAACTATGGCTACACCTTC. Amino acid sequence: CASSVALGTANYGYTF. This chain connects TRBV9 to TRBJ1-2, with TRBD1 identical over 7 bases. Germline CDR1 and CDR2: SGDLS and YYNGEE. There are 16 residues in the CDR3. The trim removed 0 bases at V and 0 bases at J, leaving 5 bases unmatched.

The sample holds a few counts of this clone. V usage is TRBV27 and J usage is TRBJ1-2, with TRBD1 matching 8 bases. The CDR3 loop spans 14 amino acids. Germline-derived CDR1 and CDR2 are MNHEY and SMNVEV (reference sequence). V was pared by 3 bases and J by 8 bases, with 8 bases of the junction left unmatched. The chain's CDR3 is CASSLGQASRGYTF. CDR3 nucleotide sequence: TGTGCCAGCAGTTTGGGACAGGCCAGTCGGGGCTACACCTTC.

The V gene is TRBV20-1, the J gene TRBJ2-7, with 9 nucleotides matching TRBD2. From germline, CDR1 is DFQATT and CDR2 SNEGSKA (reference sequence). Trimming cost V 3 bases and J 3 bases; bases outside gene matches: 12. The CDR3 consists of 16 residues. CDR3 in DNA: TGCAGTGCTAGTGTTAGCGGGAGTGGCGGATTCTACGAGCAGTACTTC. It codes for CSASVSGSGGFYEQYF.

This chain links TRBV6-5 with TRBJ2-5; maybe TRBD2 (6 bases). Per germline, CDR1 MNHEY and CDR2 SVGAGI. The V and J ends lost 2 bases and 5 bases respectively, with 18 bases between them. CDR3 length: 16 residues. Here the CDR3 reads CASSYRAPGGGETQYF. CDR3 nucleotides: TGTGCCAGCAGTTACAGAGCGCCGGGCGGAGGGGAGACCCAGTACTTC.

Only a few counts were recorded for this clone. The chain combines TRBV30 with TRBJ1-6, with 7 nucleotides matching TRBD1. Trimming cost V 0 bases and J 10 bases; bases outside gene matches: 9. The V gene's germline CDR1 is GTSNPN and CDR2 SVGIG (reference sequence). The CDR3 consists of 15 residues. The CDR3 region is CAWSVLGQNWSPLHF. CDR3 DNA sequence: TGTGCCTGGAGTGTTCTGGGACAGAATTGGTCACCCCTCCACTTT.

The CDR3 nucleotides are TGTGCCAGCAGCTTAGAGTCCGGTGGGCCATTTGCAACTAATGAAAAACTGTTTTTT. This encodes CASSLESGGPFATNEKLFF. This sequence joins TRBV11-2 and TRBJ1-4; D unresolved. The V end was cut by 0 bases, the J end by 0 bases, with 17 bases between. CDR3 length: 19 residues. Germline CDR1 SGHAT, CDR2 FQNNGV.